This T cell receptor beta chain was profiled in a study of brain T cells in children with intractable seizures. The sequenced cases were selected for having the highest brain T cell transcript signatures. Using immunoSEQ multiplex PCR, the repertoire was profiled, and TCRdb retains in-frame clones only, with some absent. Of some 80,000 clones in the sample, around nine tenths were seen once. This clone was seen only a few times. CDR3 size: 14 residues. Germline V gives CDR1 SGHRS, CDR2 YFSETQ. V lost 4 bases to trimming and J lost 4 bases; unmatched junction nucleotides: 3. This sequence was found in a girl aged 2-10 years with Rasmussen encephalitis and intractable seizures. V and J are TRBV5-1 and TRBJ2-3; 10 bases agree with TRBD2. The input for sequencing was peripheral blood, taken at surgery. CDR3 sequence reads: CASSPSGSADTQYF. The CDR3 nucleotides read TGCGCCAGCAGCCCTAGCGGGAGCGCAGATACGCAGTATTTT.